This T cell receptor beta chain appears in the sequencing data of a study of control samples from healthy donors and cancer patients. Trimming took off 2 bases at V and 1 base at J, with 14 bases between the two ends. The CDR3 is 16 amino acids. Germline values: CDR1 MNHEY, CDR2 SVGAGI. Sequencing used immunoSEQ multiplex PCR; TCRdb keeps in-frame clones, though not all of them. Here the sample spans more than 25,000 clones, 65% to 90% being singletons. The chain carries TRBV6-5 and TRBJ1-1; D call uncertain. What was sequenced was PBMCs. This TCR was sampled from a woman in her fifties or sixties with head and neck cancer. The CDR3 spells CASSYGVFMRNTEAFF. CDR3 bases: TGTGCCAGCAGTTACGGGGTCTTTATGAGGAACACTGAAGCTTTCTTT.